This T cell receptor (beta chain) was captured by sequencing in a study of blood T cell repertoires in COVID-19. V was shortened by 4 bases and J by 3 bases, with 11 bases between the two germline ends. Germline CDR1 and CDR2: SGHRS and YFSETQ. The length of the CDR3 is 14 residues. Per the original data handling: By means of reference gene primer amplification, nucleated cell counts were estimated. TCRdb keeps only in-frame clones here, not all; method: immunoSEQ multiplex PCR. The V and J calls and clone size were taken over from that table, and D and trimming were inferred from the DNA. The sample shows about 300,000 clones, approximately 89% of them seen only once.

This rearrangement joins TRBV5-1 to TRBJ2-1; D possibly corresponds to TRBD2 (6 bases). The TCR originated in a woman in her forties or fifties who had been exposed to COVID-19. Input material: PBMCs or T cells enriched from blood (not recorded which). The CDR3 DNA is TGCGCCAGCAGCGAGGGGACTTACTACAATGAGCAGTTCTTC. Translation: CASSEGTYYNEQFF. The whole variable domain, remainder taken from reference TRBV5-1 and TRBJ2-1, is KAGVTQTPRYLIKTRGQQVTLSCSPISGHRSVSWYQQTPGQGLQFLFEYFSETQRNKGNFPGRFSGRQFSNSRSEMNVSTLELGDSALYLCASSEGTYYNEQFFGPGTRLTVL.